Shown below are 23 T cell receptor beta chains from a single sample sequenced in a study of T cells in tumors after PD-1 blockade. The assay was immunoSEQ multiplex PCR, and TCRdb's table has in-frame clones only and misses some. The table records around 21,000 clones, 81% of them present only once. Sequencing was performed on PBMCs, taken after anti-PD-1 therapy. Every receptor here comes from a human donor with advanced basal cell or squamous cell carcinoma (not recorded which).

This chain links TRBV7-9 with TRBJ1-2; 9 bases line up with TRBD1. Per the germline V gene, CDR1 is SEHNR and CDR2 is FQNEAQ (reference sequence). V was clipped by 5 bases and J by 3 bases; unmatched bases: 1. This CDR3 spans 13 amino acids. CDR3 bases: TGTGCCAGCAGCCGGGACAGGGACTATGGCTACACCTTC. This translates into CASSRDRDYGYTF.

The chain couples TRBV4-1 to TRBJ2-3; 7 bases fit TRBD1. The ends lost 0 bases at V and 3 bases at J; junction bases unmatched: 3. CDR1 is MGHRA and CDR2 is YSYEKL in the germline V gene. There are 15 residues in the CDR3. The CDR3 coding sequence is TGCGCCAGCAGCCAAGATCCAGGGGGTACAGATACGCAGTATTTT. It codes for CASSQDPGGTDTQYF.

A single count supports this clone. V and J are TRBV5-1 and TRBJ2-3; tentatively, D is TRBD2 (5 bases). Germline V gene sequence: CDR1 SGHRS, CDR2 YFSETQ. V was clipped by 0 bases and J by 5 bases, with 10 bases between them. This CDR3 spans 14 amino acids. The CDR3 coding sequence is TGCGCCAGCAGCTTGGAAGAGGGTCGAGATACGCAGTATTTT. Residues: CASSLEEGRDTQYF.

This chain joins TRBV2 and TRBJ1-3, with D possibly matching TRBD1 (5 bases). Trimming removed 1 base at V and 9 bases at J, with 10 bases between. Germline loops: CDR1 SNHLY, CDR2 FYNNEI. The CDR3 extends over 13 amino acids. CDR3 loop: CASSEETGGTIYF. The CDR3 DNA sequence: TGTGCCAGCAGTGAAGAAACTGGGGGCACCATATATTTT.

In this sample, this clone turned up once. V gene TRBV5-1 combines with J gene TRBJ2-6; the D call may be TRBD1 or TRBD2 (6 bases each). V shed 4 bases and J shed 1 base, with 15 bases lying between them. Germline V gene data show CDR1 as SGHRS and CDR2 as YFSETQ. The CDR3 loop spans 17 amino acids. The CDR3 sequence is CASSPVSGASGANVLTF. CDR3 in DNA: TGCGCCAGCAGCCCTGTGTCGGGGGCATCTGGGGCCAACGTCCTGACTTTC.

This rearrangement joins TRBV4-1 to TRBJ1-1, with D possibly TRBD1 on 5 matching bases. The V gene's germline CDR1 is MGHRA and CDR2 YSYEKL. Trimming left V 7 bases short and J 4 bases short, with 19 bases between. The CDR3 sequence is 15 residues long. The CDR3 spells CASKNLGDPRTEAFF. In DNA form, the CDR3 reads TGCGCCAGCAAAAATTTAGGGGATCCCCGCACTGAAGCTTTCTTT.

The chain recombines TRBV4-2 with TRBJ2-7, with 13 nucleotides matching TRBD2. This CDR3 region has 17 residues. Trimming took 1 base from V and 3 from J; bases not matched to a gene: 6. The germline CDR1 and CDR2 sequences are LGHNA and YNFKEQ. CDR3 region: CASSQGTSGSGRYEQYF. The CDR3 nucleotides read TGTGCCAGCAGCCAAGGGACTAGCGGGAGCGGTCGCTACGAGCAGTACTTC.

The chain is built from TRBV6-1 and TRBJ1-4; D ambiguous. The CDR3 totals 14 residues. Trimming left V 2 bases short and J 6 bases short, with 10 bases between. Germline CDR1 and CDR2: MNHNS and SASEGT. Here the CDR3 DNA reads TGTGCCAGCAGTGAACCCGGGAGGGATGAAAAACTGTTTTTT. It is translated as CASSEPGRDEKLFF.

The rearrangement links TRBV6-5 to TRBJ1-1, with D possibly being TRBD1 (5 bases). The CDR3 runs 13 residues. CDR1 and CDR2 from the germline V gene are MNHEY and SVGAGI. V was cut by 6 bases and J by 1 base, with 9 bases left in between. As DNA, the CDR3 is TGTGCCAGCAGCTCGGACACGAACACTGAAGCTTTCTTT. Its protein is CASSSDTNTEAFF.

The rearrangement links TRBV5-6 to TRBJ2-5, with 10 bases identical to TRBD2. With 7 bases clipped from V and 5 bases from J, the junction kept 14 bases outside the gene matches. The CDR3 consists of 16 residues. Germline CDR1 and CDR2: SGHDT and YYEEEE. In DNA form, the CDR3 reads TGTGCCAGCGGCCTTTGGGGGCCGACTAGCGGGGAGACCCAGTACTTC. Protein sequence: CASGLWGPTSGETQYF.

Here the CDR3 reads CASTAGGGDEQFF. The CDR3 DNA is TGTGCCAGCACCGCAGGGGGAGGGGATGAGCAGTTCTTC. V usage is TRBV6-5 and J usage is TRBJ2-1; D tentatively reads TRBD1 or TRBD2 (7 bases each). The CDR3 is 13 amino acids. Trimming stripped 7 bases from V and 8 bases from J, with 15 bases between. CDR1 and CDR2 from the germline V gene are MNHEY and SVGAGI.

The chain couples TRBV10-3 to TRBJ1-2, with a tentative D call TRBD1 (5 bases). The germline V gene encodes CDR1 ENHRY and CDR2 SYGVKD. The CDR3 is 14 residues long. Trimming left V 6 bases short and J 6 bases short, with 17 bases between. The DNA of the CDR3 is TGTGCCATCAGACAGACCAGAGGGGAGGATGGCTACACCTTC. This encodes CAIRQTRGEDGYTF.

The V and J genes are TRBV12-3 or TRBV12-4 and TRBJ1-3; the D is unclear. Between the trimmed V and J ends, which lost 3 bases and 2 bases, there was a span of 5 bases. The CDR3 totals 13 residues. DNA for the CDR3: TGTGCCAGCAGTTTCACAGCTGGAAACACCATATATTTT. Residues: CASSFTAGNTIYF.

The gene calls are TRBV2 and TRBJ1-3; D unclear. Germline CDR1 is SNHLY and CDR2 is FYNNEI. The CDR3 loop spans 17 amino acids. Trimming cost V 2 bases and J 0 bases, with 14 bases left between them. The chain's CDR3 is CASSESPAGASGNTIYF. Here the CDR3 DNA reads TGTGCCAGCAGTGAAAGCCCGGCAGGAGCCTCTGGAAACACCATATATTTT.

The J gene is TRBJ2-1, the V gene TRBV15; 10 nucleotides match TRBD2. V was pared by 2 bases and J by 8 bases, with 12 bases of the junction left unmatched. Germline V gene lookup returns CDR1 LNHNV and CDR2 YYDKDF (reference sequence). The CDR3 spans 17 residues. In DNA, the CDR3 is TGTGCCACCAGCAGAAGATCCTTAGCGGGAGGTTGGGATGAGCAGTTCTTC. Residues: CATSRRSLAGGWDEQFF.

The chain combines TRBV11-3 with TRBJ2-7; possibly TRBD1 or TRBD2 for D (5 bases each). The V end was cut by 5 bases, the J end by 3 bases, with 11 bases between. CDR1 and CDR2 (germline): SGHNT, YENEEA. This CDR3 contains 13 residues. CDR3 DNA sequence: TGTGCCAGCAGCGTCACTAGGGGCTACGAGCAGTACTTC. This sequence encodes CASSVTRGYEQYF.

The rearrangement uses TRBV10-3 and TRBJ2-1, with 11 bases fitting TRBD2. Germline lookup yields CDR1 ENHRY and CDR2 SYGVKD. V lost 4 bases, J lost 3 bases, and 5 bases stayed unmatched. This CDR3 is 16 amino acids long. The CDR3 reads CAISGGLAEIYNEQFF. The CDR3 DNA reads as TGTGCCATCAGTGGGGGACTAGCGGAGATCTACAATGAGCAGTTCTTC.

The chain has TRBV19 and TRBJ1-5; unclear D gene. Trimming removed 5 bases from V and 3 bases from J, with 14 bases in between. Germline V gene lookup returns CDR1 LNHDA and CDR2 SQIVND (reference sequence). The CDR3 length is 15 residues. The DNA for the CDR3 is TGTGCCAGTAGTGTTAGGGTGGGTCCCAATCAGCCCCAGCATTTT. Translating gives CASSVRVGPNQPQHF.

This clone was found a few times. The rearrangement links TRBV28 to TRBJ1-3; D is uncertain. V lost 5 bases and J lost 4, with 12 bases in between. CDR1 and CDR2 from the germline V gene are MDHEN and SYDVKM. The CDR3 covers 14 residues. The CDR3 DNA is TGTGCCAGCAGTCCTCGGGTGTTAGGAAACACCATATATTTT. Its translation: CASSPRVLGNTIYF.

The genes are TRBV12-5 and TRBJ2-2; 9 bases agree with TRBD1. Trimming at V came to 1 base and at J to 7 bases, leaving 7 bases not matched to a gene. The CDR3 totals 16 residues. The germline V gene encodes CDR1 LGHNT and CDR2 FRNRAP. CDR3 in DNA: TGTGCTAGTGGTTTGGACCGGGACAGGGTCCACGGGGAGCTGTTTTTT. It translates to CASGLDRDRVHGELFF.

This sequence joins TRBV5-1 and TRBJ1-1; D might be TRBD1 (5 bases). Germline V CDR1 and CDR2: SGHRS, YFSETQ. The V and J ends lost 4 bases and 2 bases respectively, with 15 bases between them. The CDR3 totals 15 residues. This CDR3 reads CASSREGLGNTEAFF. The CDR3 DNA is TGCGCCAGCAGCCGGGAGGGGTTGGGAAACACTGAAGCTTTCTTT.

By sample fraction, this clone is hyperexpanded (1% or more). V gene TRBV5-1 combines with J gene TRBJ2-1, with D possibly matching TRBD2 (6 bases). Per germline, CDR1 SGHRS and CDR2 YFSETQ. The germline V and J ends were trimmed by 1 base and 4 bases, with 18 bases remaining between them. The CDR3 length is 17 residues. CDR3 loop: CASSLWLALEIYNEQFF. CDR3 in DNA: TGCGCCAGCAGCTTGTGGCTAGCGCTAGAAATTTACAATGAGCAGTTCTTC.

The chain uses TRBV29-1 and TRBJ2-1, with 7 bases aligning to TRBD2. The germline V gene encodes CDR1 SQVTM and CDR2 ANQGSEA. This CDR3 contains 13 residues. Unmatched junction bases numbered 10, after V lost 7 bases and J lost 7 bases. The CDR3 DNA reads TGCAGCGGGGGGGGAAGGGCGCGTAATGAGCAGTTCTTC. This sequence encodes CSGGGRARNEQFF.